These 6 T cell receptor beta chains came from one sample sequenced in a study of blood T cell repertoires in COVID-19. Libraries were prepared by immunoSEQ multiplex PCR; TCRdb keeps only in-frame clonotypes and omits some of them. This sample has a few hundred thousand clones, with about 88% found just once. Material for sequencing was peripheral blood. The receptors shown here come from a man in his 60s with acute or convalescent COVID-19.

The genes are TRBV5-1 and TRBJ2-3; the match to TRBD1 covers 11 bases. The CDR3 covers 17 residues. Trimming removed 4 bases from V and 1 base from J; junction bases left unmatched: 8. Per germline, CDR1 SGHRS and CDR2 YFSETQ. DNA for the CDR3: TGCGCCAGCAGCATAGGGGACAGGGGGGGCCGCACAGATACGCAGTATTTT. It is translated as CASSIGDRGGRTDTQYF.

The chain couples TRBV25-1 to TRBJ1-2; possible D gene TRBD1, 6 bases. The CDR3 is 16 amino acids. CDR1 is MGHDK and CDR2 is SYGVNS in the germline V gene. Trimming left V 3 bases short and J 0 bases short, with 14 bases between. The DNA for the CDR3 is TGTGCCAGCAGTGACCACTCGGACAGAGCTAACTATGGCTACACCTTC. Translation: CASSDHSDRANYGYTF.

The chain joins TRBV28 to TRBJ1-2; 8 nucleotides line up with TRBD1. The CDR3 spans 13 residues. Trimming at V came to 5 bases and at J to 3 bases, leaving 2 bases not matched to a gene. The germline CDR1 and CDR2 sequences are MDHEN and SYDVKM. The CDR3 loop is CASSPRGHYGYTF. The CDR3 region has the DNA TGTGCCAGCAGTCCCAGGGGGCACTATGGCTACACCTTC.

The CDR3 DNA sequence: TGTGCCACCAGGAGGTCGGGACAGTACTATGAAGCTTTCTTT. It yields the protein CATRRSGQYYEAFF. The chain is built from TRBV24-1 and TRBJ1-1, with 7 bases identical to TRBD1. CDR1 KGHDR and CDR2 SFDVKD come from the germline V gene. The length of the CDR3 is 14 residues. V shed 7 bases, J shed 7 bases, and the junction held 11 bases outside the gene matches.

The V call is TRBV30, the J call TRBJ2-1; 7 bases align to TRBD2. This CDR3 has 14 amino acids. Per the germline V gene, CDR1 is GTSNPN and CDR2 is SVGIG (reference sequence). V was pared by 0 bases and J by 5 bases, with 4 bases of the junction left unmatched. The CDR3 protein is CAWSVRLADNEQFF. The CDR3 DNA reads as TGTGCCTGGAGTGTAAGGCTAGCGGACAATGAGCAGTTCTTC.

The V and J genes are TRBV6-1 and TRBJ1-5; D gene ambiguous. The CDR3 consists of 15 residues. Germline V gives CDR1 MNHNS, CDR2 SASEGT. V gave up 0 bases and J gave up 6 bases, with 12 bases separating them. The CDR3 loop reads CASSEANMSGQPQHF. The CDR3, as DNA: TGTGCCAGCAGTGAAGCTAATATGTCCGGTCAGCCCCAGCATTTT.